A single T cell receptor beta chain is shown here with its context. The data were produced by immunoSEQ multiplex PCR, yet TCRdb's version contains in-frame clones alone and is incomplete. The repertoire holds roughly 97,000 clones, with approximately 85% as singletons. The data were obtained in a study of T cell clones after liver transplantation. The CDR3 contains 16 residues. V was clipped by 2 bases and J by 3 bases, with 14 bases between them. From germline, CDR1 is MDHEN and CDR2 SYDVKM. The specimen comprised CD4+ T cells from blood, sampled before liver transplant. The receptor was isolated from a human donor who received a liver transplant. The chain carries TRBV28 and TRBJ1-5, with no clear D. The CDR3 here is CASSLRVGKYNQPQHF. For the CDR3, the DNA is TGTGCCAGCAGTTTACGGGTCGGCAAGTACAATCAGCCCCAGCATTTT.